This T cell receptor (beta chain) is from a study of T cells of healthy individuals (dated by TCRdb to between 2017 and 2018). Library preparation used 5' RACE. TCRdb names Illumina MiSeq as the instrument used. TCRdb itself trimmed the public reads at Q25 with fastp, ran MiXCR and retained productive beta chains. For every CDR3 protein sequence, its rows merge into one entry that carries the most common genes and DNA. This sample is represented by 65,000 to 95,000 distinct CDR3 sequences; about 5% of them were singletons. Roughly 7.6% of the sample rests with the top ten. CDR1 is given as MGHRA and CDR2 as YSYEKL, both from the germline V gene. V is cut by 2 bases and J by 4 bases, and the space between the germline ends is 15 bases. The CDR3 runs 16 amino acids, cysteine and phenylalanine included. The sequence is cut down to CDR3 DNA, 48 bases in frame from base 1. Note on this clonotype: Its antigen specificity is not known. No qualities accompany the bases; no much larger clone lies one base away.

Here the chain combines TRBV4-1 and TRBJ2-1; the D gene is tentatively TRBD1 or TRBD2, each matching 5 bases. This TCR derives from a female donor in good health. The CDR3 protein: CASSQQGTEFYNEQFF. The DNA sequence is TGCGCCAGCAGCCAACAAGGGACCGAGTTTTACAATGAGCAGTTCTTC.